Listed here are 9 T cell receptor beta chains from one sample, sequenced in a study of T cell repertoires in cytomegalovirus infection. Using its own MiXCR run on the reads, TCRdb lists one record per CDR3 protein. The sample shows around 280,000 distinct CDR3 sequences, 9.6% of them seen only once. The sequenced material came from PBMCs. These TCRs come from a human donor in good health (CMV status not recorded). Some clones in this sample may be carry-over from other donors' samples.

At least ten counts were recorded for this clonotype. This chain uses TRBV7-2 with TRBJ1-5, with 8 nucleotides matching TRBD1. Germline V lookup: CDR1 SGHTA, CDR2 FQGNSA. The CDR3 covers 15 residues. The V and J ends lost 5 bases and 0 bases, in that order; junction bases with no gene match: 3. CDR3 region: CASSPDRGSNQPQHF. CDR3 DNA sequence: TGTGCCAGCAGCCCAGACAGGGGTAGCAATCAGCCCCAGCATTTT.

On this clonotype itself: This clone may be a read error of a much larger clone one base away. The chain combines TRBV6-2 or TRBV6-3 with TRBJ2-2, with no clear D. The CDR3 contains 13 residues. Trimming took 7 bases from V and 6 from J, leaving 12 bases between them. From germline, CDR1 is MNHEY and CDR2 SVGEGT. The chain's CDR3 is CASIASLAGELFF. The DNA of the CDR3 is TGTGCCAGCATCGCCAGTTTGGCCGGGGAGCTGTTTTTT.

This clonotype was counted at least ten times. The J gene is TRBJ2-5, the V gene TRBV7-2, with D tentatively TRBD2 (5 bases). The germline V and J ends were trimmed by 2 bases and 7 bases, with 17 bases remaining between them. Germline CDR1 and CDR2: SGHTA and FQGNSA. CDR3 length: 15 amino acids. CDR3 loop: CASSLRFRDGRTQYF. The CDR3 DNA follows: TGTGCCAGCAGCTTAAGGTTTCGGGATGGAAGGACCCAGTACTTC.

This clonotype occurred many times. V usage is TRBV19 and J usage is TRBJ2-1, with a weak D call TRBD2 (7 bases). The germline gives CDR1 LNHDA, CDR2 SQIVND (reference sequence). The CDR3 has 15 amino acids. V gave up 3 bases and J gave up 2 bases, with 11 bases separating them. The CDR3 region is CASSMDGGPYNEQFF. The CDR3 coding sequence is TGTGCCAGTAGTATGGACGGGGGGCCCTACAATGAGCAGTTCTTC.

The chain links TRBV18 to TRBJ2-3; TRBD2 matches 8 bases. The V gene end was trimmed by 1 base and the J gene end by 0 bases; junction bases not matched to a gene: 3. This CDR3 comprises 16 residues. CDR1 and CDR2 from the germline V gene are KGHSH and LQKENI. Here the CDR3 DNA reads TGTGCCAGCTCACCACTTCAGCGGGGGAGCACAGATACGCAGTATTTT. Translating gives CASSPLQRGSTDTQYF.

This clonotype showed up many times. The chain employs TRBV7-8 and TRBJ2-7; D uncertain. CDR1 SGHVS and CDR2 FQNEAQ come from the germline V gene. The CDR3 is 14 amino acids. V was trimmed by 4 bases and J by 0 bases, leaving 10 bases between them. This chain's CDR3 is CASSSTESSYEQYF. The CDR3 DNA is TGTGCCAGCAGCTCGACGGAAAGCTCCTACGAGCAGTACTTC.

At least ten counts were recorded for this clonotype. This chain connects TRBV2 to TRBJ1-1; D remains unclear. The germline V gene encodes CDR1 SNHLY and CDR2 FYNNEI. The CDR3 covers 13 residues. V was cut by 6 bases and J by 5 bases, with 13 bases left in between. CDR3 sequence: CASRGEGKTEAFF. The CDR3 DNA reads TGTGCCAGCAGGGGTGAAGGGAAGACTGAAGCTTTCTTT. Full variable domain (rest looked up from reference TRBV2 and TRBJ1-1): EPEVTQTPSHQVTQMGQEVILRCVPISNHLYFYWYRQILGQKVEFLVSFYNNEISEKSEIFDDQFSVERPDGSNFTLKIRSTKLEDSAMYFCASRGEGKTEAFFGQGTRLTVV.

This clonotype has only a few counts. This chain uses TRBV20-1 with TRBJ1-2, with D hard to call. This CDR3 is 12 amino acids long. V was clipped by 5 bases and J by 4 bases, with 11 bases between them. The germline V gene has CDR1 DFQATT and CDR2 SNEGSKA (reference sequence). The CDR3 region is CSAYDTPYGYTF. DNA for the CDR3: TGCAGTGCTTACGACACCCCCTATGGCTACACCTTC.

There are many counts of this clonotype. V is TRBV3-1 and J is TRBJ2-5; no reliable D call. Per germline, CDR1 LGHDT and CDR2 YNNKEL (reference sequence). The V end was cut by 2 bases, the J end by 4 bases, with 8 bases between. The CDR3 contains 13 residues. For the CDR3, the DNA is TGTGCCAGCAGCCAATCCTCAGGAGAGACCCAGTACTTC. Translated, it gives CASSQSSGETQYF.